The 15 T cell receptor beta chains given below trace back to one sample, sequenced in a study of cytomegalovirus exposure and HLA in healthy donors. In the PCR, 60 Vbeta and 13 Jbeta primers were used. The repertoire was sequenced with immunoSEQ multiplex PCR; TCRdb's copy has only in-frame clones and lacks some. The table records some 190,000 clones, roughly 80% of them present only once. Sequencing was done on a sample of PBMCs. The receptor set was obtained from a girl aged 10 to 17 in good health and CMV-seropositive.

This chain uses TRBV28 with TRBJ1-3, with D tentatively TRBD1 (5 bases). CDR3 length equals 17 residues. Trimming cost V 2 bases and J 0 bases, with 14 bases left between them. Germline assignment: CDR1 MDHEN and CDR2 SYDVKM. The CDR3, as DNA: TGTGCCAGCAGTTTAGGGTTGGGGGGGTCCTCTGGAAACACCATATATTTT. Translation: CASSLGLGGSSGNTIYF.

The chain links TRBV29-1 to TRBJ2-7; 8 bases line up with TRBD2. Germline V lookup: CDR1 SQVTM, CDR2 ANQGSEA. There are 13 residues in the CDR3. V dropped 7 bases and J dropped 1; count of bases not matched to a gene: 6. The CDR3 sequence: CSGLLADSYEQYF. CDR3 bases: TGCAGCGGTCTACTAGCGGATTCCTACGAGCAGTACTTC.

This clone turned up a few times. The chain carries TRBV5-1 and TRBJ2-1, with 8 nucleotides matching TRBD1. Germline trimming cut 4 bases from V and 0 bases from J; bases unmatched to any gene: 3. CDR3 length: 15 residues. The germline gives CDR1 SGHRS, CDR2 YFSETQ. The DNA of the CDR3 is TGCGCCAGCAGCCCGGGACAGGCCTCCTACAATGAGCAGTTCTTC. This gives the protein CASSPGQASYNEQFF. The full variable domain, with the rest looked up from reference TRBV5-1 and TRBJ2-1, is KAGVTQTPRYLIKTRGQQVTLSCSPISGHRSVSWYQQTPGQGLQFLFEYFSETQRNKGNFPGRFSGRQFSNSRSEMNVSTLELGDSALYLCASSPGQASYNEQFFGPGTRLTVL.

This chain connects TRBV6-5 to TRBJ1-1; no firm D call. CDR3 size: 14 residues. Germline V CDR1 and CDR2: MNHEY, SVGAGI. Trimming took off 7 bases at V and 4 bases at J, with 16 bases between the two ends. The CDR3 DNA follows: TGTGCCAGCACCTTGGCGGGTCTAAGCACTGAAGCTTTCTTT. Translated: CASTLAGLSTEAFF.

This chain links TRBV2 with TRBJ1-1; D call uncertain. The CDR3 is 13 residues long. Germline V gene lookup returns CDR1 SNHLY and CDR2 FYNNEI. The V end lost 5 bases, the J end lost 0 bases, and 7 bases lay between the germline ends. The CDR3 loop reads CASSSTLNTEAFF. The CDR3 DNA reads TGTGCCAGCAGTTCTACCCTGAACACTGAAGCTTTCTTT. The full variable domain, rest sourced from reference TRBV2 and TRBJ1-1, is EPEVTQTPSHQVTQMGQEVILRCVPISNHLYFYWYRQILGQKVEFLVSFYNNEISEKSEIFDDQFSVERPDGSNFTLKIRSTKLEDSAMYFCASSSTLNTEAFFGQGTRLTVV.

J is TRBJ2-2 and V is TRBV7-9, with D tentatively TRBD1 (5 bases). V lost 5 bases and J lost 6, with 13 bases in between. CDR1 and CDR2 from the germline V gene are SEHNR and FQNEAQ (reference sequence). CDR3 length equals 14 residues. The CDR3 here is CASSGQWGSGELFF. The DNA for the CDR3 is TGTGCCAGCAGCGGACAATGGGGTTCCGGGGAGCTGTTTTTT.

This chain links TRBV7-9 with TRBJ2-1; no clear D gene. Looked up from germline, CDR1 is SEHNR and CDR2 is FQNEAQ (reference sequence). The V end lost 3 bases, the J end lost 0 bases, and 9 bases lay between the germline ends. This CDR3 comprises 15 residues. CDR3 protein: CASSFGFSSYNEQFF. CDR3 in DNA: TGTGCCAGCAGCTTCGGGTTCAGCTCCTACAATGAGCAGTTCTTC. Full variable domain (rest looked up from reference TRBV7-9 and TRBJ2-1): DTGVSQNPRHKITKRGQNVTFRCDPISEHNRLYWYRQTLGQGPEFLTYFQNEAQLEKSRLLSDRFSAERPKGSFSTLEIQRTEQGDSAMYLCASSFGFSSYNEQFFGPGTRLTVL.

This rearrangement joins TRBV7-8 to TRBJ1-1; 11 bases line up with TRBD1. The germline V gene has CDR1 SGHVS and CDR2 FQNEAQ. The CDR3 runs to 15 residues. V lost 1 base and J lost 5; bases outside the gene matches: 3. CDR3 nucleotides: TGTGCCAGCAGCTTAGGGGACAGGGGGTTTACTGAAGCTTTCTTT. Translated: CASSLGDRGFTEAFF.

The chain carries TRBV20-1 and TRBJ1-1, with TRBD1 as a possible D gene (5 bases). The CDR3 spans 11 residues. Trimming removed 4 bases from V and 8 bases from J, with 11 bases in between. Germline V gene sequence: CDR1 DFQATT, CDR2 SNEGSKA (reference sequence). The CDR3 DNA reads TGCAGTGCTACAGGGCAGAAGGAAGCTTTCTTT. Protein sequence: CSATGQKEAFF.

The J gene is TRBJ2-7, the V gene TRBV5-6; D may be TRBD1 (6 bases). CDR1 and CDR2 from the germline V gene are SGHDT and YYEEEE. Trimming took off 1 base at V and 2 bases at J, with 13 bases between the two ends. The CDR3 consists of 15 residues. CDR3 in amino acids: CASSLRGTRPYEQYF. The CDR3 DNA is TGTGCCAGCAGCTTGAGGGGGACCCGCCCCTACGAGCAGTACTTC.

The rearrangement links TRBV30 to TRBJ1-5; 8 nucleotides agree with TRBD1. CDR3 length: 13 amino acids. Germline V lookup: CDR1 GTSNPN, CDR2 SVGIG (reference sequence). V trimming: 2 bases; J trimming: 3 bases; junction bases outside the gene matches: 0. The CDR3, as DNA: TGTGCCTGGAGTCAGGGGGCCAATCAGCCCCAGCATTTT. As protein: CAWSQGANQPQHF.

J is TRBJ1-1 and V is TRBV5-1; D uncertain. V lost 1 base and J lost 0, with 7 bases in between. Germline V gene lookup returns CDR1 SGHRS and CDR2 YFSETQ. The length of the CDR3 is 14 residues. The CDR3 coding sequence is TGCGCCAGCAGCTTGATCCAAATGAACACTGAAGCTTTCTTT. It codes for CASSLIQMNTEAFF. Drawing the rest from reference TRBV5-1 and TRBJ1-1, the complete variable domain is KAGVTQTPRYLIKTRGQQVTLSCSPISGHRSVSWYQQTPGQGLQFLFEYFSETQRNKGNFPGRFSGRQFSNSRSEMNVSTLELGDSALYLCASSLIQMNTEAFFGQGTRLTVV.

In regard to this clone: Other nucleotide sequences in the sample specify the same CDR3. V gene TRBV30 combines with J gene TRBJ2-1, with 9 bases matching TRBD2. CDR1 is GTSNPN and CDR2 is SVGIG in the germline V gene (reference sequence). This CDR3 is built from 12 residues. Trimming at V came to 5 bases and at J to 7 bases, leaving 3 bases not matched to a gene. CDR3 sequence reads: CAWSTSGNEQFF. In nucleotides, the CDR3 is TGTGCCTGGTCTACTAGCGGGAATGAGCAGTTCTTC.

A few counts support this clone. The V gene is TRBV6-5, the J gene TRBJ2-6; D not certain. Germline assignment: CDR1 MNHEY and CDR2 SVGAGI. The ends were cut back, 4 bases at V and 2 bases at J, with 9 bases in the middle. This CDR3 contains 15 residues. The chain's CDR3 is CASSLRMTGANVLTF. The CDR3 nucleotides read TGTGCCAGCAGTTTGAGGATGACTGGGGCCAACGTCCTGACTTTC.

The rearrangement uses TRBV15 and TRBJ1-2; possibly TRBD1 for D (5 bases). The ends were cut back, 1 base at V and 3 bases at J, with 15 bases in the middle. The V gene's germline CDR1 is LNHNV and CDR2 YYDKDF (reference sequence). This CDR3 has 16 amino acids. For the CDR3, the DNA is TGTGCCACCAGCAGAGGGGGGGTGAGAACGGACTATGGCTACACCTTC. Translated: CATSRGGVRTDYGYTF.